One and the same sample provided the 4 T cell receptor beta chains below, sequenced in a study of Ad26.COV2.S vaccination and SARS-CoV-2 variants. The method was immunoSEQ multiplex PCR; TCRdb's version includes in-frame clones alone and lacks a portion of them. The sample lists hundreds of thousands of clones, roughly nine tenths seen once, with about 2.5% in the top ten. Treatment reported: about 20 received Ad26.COV2.S at low or high dose, single or two shots; about 5 received placebo; per-sample allocation not given. Day 63 after the first vaccine or placebo injection was the time point for sampling. Here the sequenced sample was peripheral blood, taken in a trial of Ad26.COV2.S vaccine versus placebo. Receptors originate from a person between 18 and 65 years old who received the Ad26.COV2.S COVID-19 vaccine or a placebo.

V gene TRBV2 combines with J gene TRBJ2-7; D gene unclear. Deletions cut 6 bases from V and 9 bases from J, with 12 bases between. Germline CDR1 SNHLY, CDR2 FYNNEI. The CDR3 length is 11 residues. The CDR3 is CASRESGVQYV. CDR3 DNA: TGTGCCAGCAGGGAATCGGGCGTGCAGTACGTC.

This sequence joins TRBV6-1 and TRBJ1-6; D is uncertain. The CDR3 is 16 residues long. The V end lost 2 bases, the J end lost 13 bases, and 21 bases lay between the germline ends. Germline CDR1 is MNHNS and CDR2 is SASEGT. The CDR3 spells CASSERQIWGVAPLHF. The CDR3 DNA reads TGTGCCAGCAGTGAAAGGCAGATTTGGGGTGTTGCTCCCCTCCACTTT.

This chain uses TRBV11-3 with TRBJ1-2, with D possibly being TRBD1 (5 bases). Trimming shortened V by 0 bases and J by 13 bases, and 15 bases separated the two germline ends. Per the germline V gene, CDR1 is SGHNT and CDR2 is YENEEA. The CDR3 length is 13 residues. CDR3 sequence (DNA): TGTGCCAGCAGCTTAGACCTCAGGGTGGCCGTCACCTTC. Protein sequence: CASSLDLRVAVTF.

This clone was observed a handful of times. The chain links TRBV28 to TRBJ2-5; 10 bases align to TRBD1. The CDR3 is 15 residues long. Germline V gene data show CDR1 as MDHEN and CDR2 as SYDVKM. V shed 6 bases, J shed 6 bases, and the junction held 10 bases outside the gene matches. CDR3 sequence: CASSTPTGGAQTQYF. Here the CDR3 DNA reads TGTGCCAGCAGCACCCCGACAGGGGGCGCGCAGACCCAGTACTTC.